One sample yielded the 14 T cell receptor beta chains listed below, sequenced in a study of graft-versus-host responses after intestinal transplantation. Their specific antigens are unknown. TCRdb's copy holds only in-frame clones and misses some; the assay was immunoSEQ multiplex PCR. Seen here are about 41,000 clones, 95% observed once, and the top ten hold about 0.54%. Sequencing used unstimulated CD8+ T cells sorted from spleen or lymph node cells, obtained before transplant. These receptors were obtained from a human donor who was the organ donor for an intestinal transplant.

The chain is built from TRBV19 and TRBJ1-1, with 10 bases that match TRBD1. CDR3 size: 15 residues. V lost 3 bases and J lost 5; bases outside the gene matches: 6. Germline assignment: CDR1 LNHDA and CDR2 SQIVND (reference sequence). CDR3 in amino acids: CASSIPGTGVTEAFF. As DNA, the CDR3 is TGTGCCAGTAGTATCCCCGGGACAGGGGTGACTGAAGCTTTCTTT.

The chain employs TRBV10-3 and TRBJ1-6; unclear D gene. This CDR3 is 16 amino acids long. Trimming removed 0 bases from V and 3 bases from J, with 9 bases in between. CDR1 is ENHRY, CDR2 SYGVKD, per germline. Written as DNA, the CDR3 is TGTGCCATCAGTGAGTCGTTTTTTGGCTATAATTCACCCCTCCACTTT. Protein sequence: CAISESFFGYNSPLHF.

V gene TRBV30 combines with J gene TRBJ2-7; no firm D call. Trimming removed 2 bases at V and 4 bases at J, with 18 bases between. The CDR3 runs 15 residues. Germline CDR1 is GTSNPN and CDR2 is SVGIG (reference sequence). The CDR3 here is CAWSPRRLGTYEQYF. CDR3 nucleotides: TGTGCCTGGAGTCCACGACGATTGGGCACGTACGAGCAGTACTTC.

The rearrangement uses TRBV5-1 and TRBJ1-1; TRBD1 is a possible D gene (5 bases). From germline, CDR1 is SGHRS and CDR2 YFSETQ. Trimming cost V 4 bases and J 0 bases, with 10 bases left between them. This CDR3 region has 14 residues. The CDR3 nucleotides are TGCGCCAGCAGCGTGACAGAGATGAACACTGAAGCTTTCTTT. Its protein is CASSVTEMNTEAFF.

The gene calls are TRBV6-5 and TRBJ1-5, with D possibly matching TRBD1 (5 bases). The length of the CDR3 is 14 residues. The germline V gene has CDR1 MNHEY and CDR2 SVGAGI. V lost 2 bases, J lost 2 bases, and 7 bases lay in between. In DNA form, the CDR3 reads TGTGCCAGCAGTTACGTACAGGGCAATCAGCCCCAGCATTTT. Protein sequence: CASSYVQGNQPQHF.

This clone was picked up a small number of times. This rearrangement joins TRBV27 to TRBJ2-1, with D perhaps matching TRBD2 (6 bases). Per germline, CDR1 MNHEY and CDR2 SMNVEV (reference sequence). The CDR3 spans 15 residues. Deletions cut 7 bases from V and 1 base from J, with 14 bases between. The CDR3 region has the DNA TGTGCCAGCACCCTCGCGGGGTTTTCCTACAATGAGCAGTTCTTC. Its translation is CASTLAGFSYNEQFF.

The genes are TRBV4-3 and TRBJ1-2; possibly TRBD1 for D (5 bases). V gave up 1 base and J gave up 1 base, with 7 bases separating them. CDR3 length: 14 amino acids. Germline V gene lookup returns CDR1 LGHNA and CDR2 YSLEER. Here the CDR3 DNA reads TGCGCCAGCAGCCAAGTAAGGGGTAACTATGGCTACACCTTC. Amino acids: CASSQVRGNYGYTF.

V is TRBV2 and J is TRBJ2-5; 7 positions match TRBD1. The DNA matches TRBJ2-7 better at its end, which makes the J call doubtful. The length of the CDR3 is 14 residues. The germline V gene encodes CDR1 SNHLY and CDR2 FYNNEI. The CDR3 reads CASTRTGYTYEQYF. In DNA form, the CDR3 reads TGTGCCAGCACCCGGACAGGTTATACCTACGAGCAGTACTTC.

This clone has just a few counts. The V call is TRBV6-1, the J call TRBJ2-7; 7 nucleotides agree with TRBD2. Looked up from germline, CDR1 is MNHNS and CDR2 is SASEGT. J lost 4 bases, V lost 5 bases, and 8 bases had no gene match. This CDR3 comprises 14 residues. The CDR3 coding sequence is TGTGCCAGCAGTCAACGGCAGGGAGGGTACGAGCAGTACTTC. It translates to CASSQRQGGYEQYF.

This rearrangement joins TRBV5-8 to TRBJ1-2; 9 bases agree with TRBD1. Germline CDR1 is SGHTS and CDR2 is YDEGEE. The CDR3 loop spans 13 amino acids. Losses at the gene ends were 4 bases for V and 6 bases for J; bases not matched to a gene: 4. CDR3 DNA: TGTGCCAGCAGCGACAGGGGGAGGAATGGCTACACCTTC. Translating gives CASSDRGRNGYTF.

V and J are TRBV4-3 and TRBJ1-1, with D perhaps TRBD1 (6 bases). Deletions cut 0 bases from V and 7 bases from J, with 12 bases between. CDR3 length: 14 amino acids. CDR1 is LGHNA and CDR2 is YSLEER in the germline V gene. As DNA, the CDR3 is TGCGCCAGCAGCCAAGACAGGGGCGCGTATGAAGCTTTCTTT. It yields the protein CASSQDRGAYEAFF.

The J gene is TRBJ1-1, the V gene TRBV5-6; no definite D call. V was shortened by 4 bases and J by 2 bases, with 9 bases between the two germline ends. This CDR3 is 13 amino acids long. Germline loops: CDR1 SGHDT, CDR2 YYEEEE. The CDR3 sequence: CASSLTVNTEAFF. Written as DNA, the CDR3 is TGTGCCAGCAGCCTCACAGTTAACACTGAAGCTTTCTTT. The full variable domain, in which reference TRBV5-6 and TRBJ1-1 provide the parts outside the CDR3, is DAGVTQSPTHLIKTRGQQVTLRCSPKSGHDTVSWYQQALGQGPQFIFQYYEEEERQRGNFPDRFSGHQFPNYSSELNVNALLLGDSALYLCASSLTVNTEAFFGQGTRLTVV.

This chain joins TRBV29-1 and TRBJ1-1; no firm D call. Per the germline V gene, CDR1 is SQVTM and CDR2 is ANQGSEA. V lost 0 bases to trimming and J lost 10 bases, with 9 bases between them. The CDR3 runs to 11 residues. The CDR3 here is CSVEDAPGAFF. The CDR3 DNA sequence: TGCAGCGTTGAAGATGCCCCGGGAGCTTTCTTT.

The CDR3 DNA follows: TGTGCCAGCAGTGAGGGACAGGGGTATTCACCCCTCCACTTT. It codes for CASSEGQGYSPLHF. V is TRBV2 and J is TRBJ1-6; 10 positions match TRBD1. The CDR3 is 14 amino acids. Germline V gene lookup returns CDR1 SNHLY and CDR2 FYNNEI. The J segment lost 8 bases and the V segment lost 3 bases, leaving 1 base of the junction unmatched.